This record looks at one T cell receptor (beta chain) sequence and its context. These data are taken from a study of blood T cells in healthy people across ages. The CDR3 spans 13 residues. V was trimmed by 5 bases and J by 1 base, leaving 9 bases between them. The germline gives CDR1 SEHNR, CDR2 FQNEAQ (reference sequence). With a J-beta primer mix and a sample-barcoded 5' primer, a second PCR ran roughly 6 to 12 cycles. A template-switch adaptor containing 12 random nucleotides labeled each cDNA molecule. One entry per CDR3 protein, called by TCRdb with MiXCR from the 5' RACE reads. This table has some 710,000 distinct CDR3 sequences, about 46% appearing once. The sample providers were healthy Caucasian people from Russia, aged roughly 6 to 95.

The specimen sequenced was blood. The chain uses TRBV7-9 and TRBJ2-7; D gene unclear. The clonotype originates from an elderly man in good health. For the CDR3, the DNA is TGTGCCAGCAGCCGTACTTTATCCTACGAGCAGTACTTC. Its translation: CASSRTLSYEQYF.